A selection of T cell receptor beta chains follows, all from one sample in a study of T-cell reconstitution after alpha-beta-depleted transplantation in children. TCRdb re-called the PCR reads with MiXCR, one entry per CDR3 protein. Here the sample spans around 370,000 distinct CDR3 sequences, about a tenth being singletons. The sample consisted of PBMCs from the stem cell graft donor, taken from the stem cell graft. The origin of the receptors is a human donor who donated a stem cell graft to a child with acute lymphoblastic leukemia. The CDR3 runs from the conserved cysteine through the conserved F or W. The order of the fields is D gene, V gene, clone size, J gene, CDR3 protein, CDR3 DNA. D genes are given only for firm matches. Where a row states a size, it is once, few, many or the class of an expanded clone; other rows omit it.

d_gene: NA
v_gene: TRBV28
abundance: NA
j_gene: TRBJ2-1
CDR3aa: CASIIRGARDNEQFF
CDR3nt: TGTGCCAGCATTATCCGGGGGGCGCGCGACAATGAGCAGTTCTTC

d_gene: NA
v_gene: TRBV6-4
abundance: few
j_gene: TRBJ2-2
CDR3aa: CASRRQQNTGELFF
CDR3nt: TGTGCCAGCAGACGACAGCAAAACACCGGGGAGCTGTTTTTT

d_gene: NA
v_gene: TRBV5-1
abundance: NA
j_gene: TRBJ2-5
CDR3aa: CASSDVQQETQYF
CDR3nt: TGCGCCAGCAGCGACGTACAGCAAGAGACCCAGTACTTC

d_gene: NA
v_gene: TRBV7-2
abundance: many
j_gene: TRBJ2-5
CDR3aa: CASSPGARETQYF
CDR3nt: TGTGCCAGCAGCCCAGGGGCCCGGGAGACCCAGTACTTC

d_gene: TRBD2
v_gene: TRBV27
abundance: few
j_gene: TRBJ2-5
CDR3aa: CASSSLAGVGETQYF
CDR3nt: TGTGCCAGCAGTTCACTAGCGGGAGTGGGAGAGACCCAGTACTTC

d_gene: NA
v_gene: TRBV9
abundance: many
j_gene: TRBJ1-1
CDR3aa: CASSVDWNTEAFF
CDR3nt: TGTGCCAGCAGCGTAGACTGGAACACTGAAGCTTTCTTT

d_gene: NA
v_gene: TRBV29-1
abundance: many
j_gene: TRBJ2-7
CDR3aa: CSAGGSFTGFSYEQYF
CDR3nt: TGCAGCGCCGGCGGGTCATTTACAGGTTTCTCCTACGAGCAGTACTTC

d_gene: NA
v_gene: TRBV20-1
abundance: many
j_gene: TRBJ2-3
CDR3aa: CSARGSTDTQYF
CDR3nt: TGCAGTGCTAGGGGGAGCACAGATACGCAGTATTTT

d_gene: NA
v_gene: TRBV3-1
abundance: few
j_gene: TRBJ2-5
CDR3aa: CASSQEAATYQETQYF
CDR3nt: TGTGCCAGCAGCCAAGAAGCTGCGACTTACCAAGAGACCCAGTACTTC

d_gene: NA
v_gene: TRBV4-3
abundance: many
j_gene: TRBJ2-1
CDR3aa: CASSQEGLTSYNEQFF
CDR3nt: TGCGCCAGCAGCCAAGAGGGACTCACTTCCTACAATGAGCAGTTCTTC

d_gene: NA
v_gene: TRBV3-1
abundance: NA
j_gene: TRBJ2-1
CDR3aa: CASSRPPGTPSYNEQFF
CDR3nt: TGTGCGAGCAGCCGCCCCCCAGGGACTCCCTCCTACAATGAGCAGTTCTTC

d_gene: TRBD1
v_gene: TRBV7-9
abundance: few
j_gene: TRBJ2-7
CDR3aa: CASSPRQGPNYEQYF
CDR3nt: TGTGCCAGCAGCCCCCGACAGGGGCCGAATTACGAGCAGTACTTC

d_gene: TRBD2
v_gene: TRBV4-1
abundance: NA
j_gene: TRBJ2-7
CDR3aa: CASSPRGGLAGSDYSYEQYF
CDR3nt: TGCGCCAGCAGCCCCCGGGGAGGACTAGCGGGATCCGATTACTCCTACGAGCAGTACTTC

d_gene: TRBD1
v_gene: TRBV7-9
abundance: few
j_gene: TRBJ2-1
CDR3aa: CASSSAAGQGDNEQFF
CDR3nt: TGTGCCAGCAGCTCGGCCGCGGGACAGGGGGATAATGAGCAGTTCTTC

d_gene: NA
v_gene: TRBV28
abundance: many
j_gene: TRBJ1-1
CDR3aa: CASIPPQVTTEAFF
CDR3nt: TGTGCCAGCATACCACCCCAGGTTACCACTGAAGCTTTCTTT

d_gene: TRBD1
v_gene: TRBV5-5
abundance: many
j_gene: TRBJ2-5
CDR3aa: CASSLEGTGGETQYF
CDR3nt: TGTGCCAGCAGCTTGGAGGGGACAGGGGGGGAGACCCAGTACTTC

d_gene: NA
v_gene: TRBV5-4
abundance: NA
j_gene: TRBJ2-7
CDR3aa: CASSWEAARSAYEQYF
CDR3nt: TGTGCCAGCAGCTGGGAAGCCGCCAGATCCGCCTACGAGCAGTACTTC

d_gene: NA
v_gene: TRBV3-1
abundance: few
j_gene: TRBJ1-2
CDR3aa: CASSQVDRLDGYTF
CDR3nt: TGTGCCAGCAGCCAAGTAGACAGGCTTGATGGCTACACCTTC

d_gene: TRBD2
v_gene: TRBV10-3
abundance: NA
j_gene: TRBJ2-5
CDR3aa: CAISPGLAGWPWGETQYF
CDR3nt: TGTGCCATCAGCCCCGGACTAGCGGGATGGCCGTGGGGAGAGACCCAGTACTTC

d_gene: TRBD1
v_gene: TRBV20-1
abundance: NA
j_gene: TRBJ2-1
CDR3aa: CSARHPGQGGGNEQFF
CDR3nt: TGCAGTGCTAGACACCCCGGACAGGGAGGTGGCAATGAGCAGTTCTTC